The clone carrying this T cell receptor (beta chain) was seen once. Looked up from germline, CDR1 is KGHSH and CDR2 is LQKENI. The CDR3 loop spans 16 amino acids. With V trimmed by 2 bases and J by 5 bases, 11 bases remained unmatched. In the original processing: Amplification with reference gene primers provided the estimates of nucleated cell counts. Profiling relied on immunoSEQ multiplex PCR, and the TCRdb table lists in-frame clones only, not all of them. V and J calls and clone size are given by that table; D and trimming were obtained from the DNA. The sample has 300,000 or so clones, more than 70% seen once. The data are from a study of blood T cell repertoires in COVID-19. Turning to the study itself: From the United States, Italy and Spain came samples of acute and convalescent COVID-19.

This chain links TRBV18 with TRBJ1-2, with 7 bases that match TRBD1. The source is a woman aged 25-40 years who had recovered from COVID-19. Material: peripheral blood. CDR3 in DNA: TGTGCCAGCTCACCAGACGGTGTGGCAGGGGGATATGGCTACACCTTC. Translation gives CASSPDGVAGGYGYTF.